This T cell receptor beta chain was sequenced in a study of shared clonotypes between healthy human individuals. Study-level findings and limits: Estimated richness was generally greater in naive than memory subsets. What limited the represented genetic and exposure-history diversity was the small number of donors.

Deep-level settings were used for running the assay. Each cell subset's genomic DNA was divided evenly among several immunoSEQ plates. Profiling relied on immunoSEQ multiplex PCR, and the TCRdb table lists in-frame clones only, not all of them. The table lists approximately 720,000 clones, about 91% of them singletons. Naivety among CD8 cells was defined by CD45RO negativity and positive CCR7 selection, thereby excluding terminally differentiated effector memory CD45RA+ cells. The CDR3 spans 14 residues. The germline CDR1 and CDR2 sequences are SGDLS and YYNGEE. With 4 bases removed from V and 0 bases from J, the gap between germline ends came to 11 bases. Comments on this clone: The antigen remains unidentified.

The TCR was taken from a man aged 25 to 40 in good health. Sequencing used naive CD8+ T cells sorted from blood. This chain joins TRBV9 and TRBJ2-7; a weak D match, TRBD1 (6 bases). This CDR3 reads CASSPRQVSYEQYF. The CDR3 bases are TGTGCCAGCAGCCCACGACAGGTCTCCTACGAGCAGTACTTC.